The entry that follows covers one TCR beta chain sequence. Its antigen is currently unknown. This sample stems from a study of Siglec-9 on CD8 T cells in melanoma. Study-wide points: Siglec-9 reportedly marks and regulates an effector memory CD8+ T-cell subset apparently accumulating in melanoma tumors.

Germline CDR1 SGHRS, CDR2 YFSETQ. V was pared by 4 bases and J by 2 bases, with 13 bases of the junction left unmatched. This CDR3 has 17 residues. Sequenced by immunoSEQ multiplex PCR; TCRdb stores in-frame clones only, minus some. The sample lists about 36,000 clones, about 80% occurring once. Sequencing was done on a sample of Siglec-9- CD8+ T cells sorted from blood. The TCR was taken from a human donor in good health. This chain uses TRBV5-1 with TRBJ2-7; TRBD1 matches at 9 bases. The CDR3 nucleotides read TGCGCCAGCAGCCCCCCCAGGACAGGGGATGTTCCCTACGAGCAGTACTTC. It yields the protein CASSPPRTGDVPYEQYF.